This is a list of T cell receptor beta chains from one sample in a study of neurological immune-mediated disorders. TCRdb itself ran the 5' RACE reads through MiXCR, one entry per CDR3 protein. The data show about 16,000 distinct CDR3 sequences, roughly 22% seen once. Sequencing input: PBMCs. Every receptor here comes from a man aged 50-59 years in good health. CDR3s include the opening cysteine and the closing phenylalanine or tryptophan. A D gene is named only where the DNA matches it firmly. Rows give clone size only sometimes, using once, few, many, or a class for an expanded clone.

many	.	TRBV12-3/TRBV12-4	12	TRBJ2-5	TGTGCCAGCAGCCCCACTAGTTTGGCCCAGTACTTC	CASSPTSLAQYF
few	.	TRBV6-5	12	TRBJ1-2	TGTGCCAGCAGTTACGGAGGGTTTGGCTACACCTTC	CASSYGGFGYTF
.	TRBD2	TRBV9	15	TRBJ2-5	TGTGCCAGCAGCGTAGCCGGAGGACTAGTCGAGACCCAGTACTTC	CASSVAGGLVETQYF
many	.	TRBV20-1	14	TRBJ1-4	TGCAGTGCTAGAGCGGACGGGATTAATGAAAAACTGTTTTTT	CSARADGINEKLFF
.	TRBD2	TRBV6-5	16	TRBJ2-3	TGTGCCAGCAGGGGACTAGCGGGTGCCTTCTCGGGAACGCAGTATTTT	CASRGLAGAFSGTQYF
many	TRBD2	TRBV7-6	17	TRBJ2-2	TGTGCCAGCAGCCAGAAAGGGACTAGCGGGACGGCCGGGGAGCTGTTTTTT	CASSQKGTSGTAGELFF
.	TRBD1	TRBV20-1	15	TRBJ2-7	TGCAGTGCTAGAGATCGAGGACAGGGGGTTGAAGAGCAGTACTTC	CSARDRGQGVEEQYF
.	.	TRBV28	15	TRBJ2-5	TGTGCCAGCAGTTTTAAGAGCCGGAATCTTGGGACCCAGTACTTC	CASSFKSRNLGTQYF
many	TRBD1	TRBV12-3/TRBV12-4	14	TRBJ2-7	TGTGCCAGCATGCGACGGGACAGTAACTACGAGCAGTACTTC	CASMRRDSNYEQYF
medium-sized	TRBD1	TRBV5-6	15	TRBJ1-1	TGTGCCAGCAGCCTTAAAGGACAGGGTGGGACTGAAGCTTTCTTT	CASSLKGQGGTEAFF
.	.	TRBV19	11	TRBJ2-5	TGTGCCAGTCAAGGGGAAGAGACCCAGTACTTC	CASQGEETQYF
medium-sized	.	TRBV9	14	TRBJ2-7	TGTGCCAGCAGCGCGGCGGCAGGGGCTTACGAGCAGTACTTC	CASSAAAGAYEQYF
.	.	TRBV6-6	13	TRBJ2-7	TGTGCCAGCGAACGAGAGACAGGCTTATTGGCGTACTTC	CASERETGLLAYF
.	TRBD1	TRBV7-2	16	TRBJ2-5	TGTGCCAGCAGCTTAGTTGGGACAGGGGGCGGTGAGACCCAGTACTTC	CASSLVGTGGGETQYF
.	TRBD2	TRBV7-9	14	TRBJ2-7	TGTGCCAGCAGCCTAGCGGGACATTCCTACGAGCAGTACTTC	CASSLAGHSYEQYF
many	.	TRBV20-1	15	TRBJ2-1	TGCAGTGCTAGAGAGGAGCGAACCTACTACAATGAGCAGTTCTTC	CSAREERTYYNEQFF
many	TRBD2	TRBV10-3	18	TRBJ2-3	TGTGCCATCGGGTCGGGACTAGCGGGAGGGCTCAGCACAGATACGCAGTATTTT	CAIGSGLAGGLSTDTQYF
many	.	TRBV18	13	TRBJ2-3	TGTGCCAGCCACCCAGCGGGCACAGATACGCAGTATTTT	CASHPAGTDTQYF
many	TRBD1	TRBV20-1	18	TRBJ1-5	TGCAGTGCTAGAGGTCGGGACAGGGGGCGAGGGGGCAATCAGCCCCAGCATTTT	CSARGRDRGRGGNQPQHF
few	.	TRBV5-1	12	TRBJ2-1	TGCGCCAGCAGCCCGGTTGGGGGCGAGCAGTTCTTC	CASSPVGGEQFF
.	TRBD1	TRBV7-2	15	TRBJ2-5	TGTGCCAGCAGCTTAGCCTCGACAGGGATAGAGACCCAGTACTTC	CASSLASTGIETQYF
.	TRBD2	TRBV25-1	19	TRBJ2-3	TGTGCCAGCAGTGGCCGGACTAGCGGGAGCTTGGGGTACACAGATACGCAGTATTTT	CASSGRTSGSLGYTDTQYF
many	.	TRBV4-1	15	TRBJ2-2	TGCGCCAGCAGCCAAGGACAGACTAACACCGGGGAGCTGTTTTTT	CASSQGQTNTGELFF
many	.	TRBV5-6	12	TRBJ2-1	TGTGCCAGCAGCTACCACTACAATGAGCAGTTCTTC	CASSYHYNEQFF
medium-sized	TRBD2	TRBV29-1	15	TRBJ2-2	TGCAGCGTTTGTAATAGCGGGCGTGTGGATGAGGAGCTGTTTTTT	CSVCNSGRVDEELFF
many	TRBD2	TRBV28	17	TRBJ2-4	TGTGCCAGCAGGGGAGGACTAGCGGGACGAGCCAAAAACATTCAGTACTTC	CASRGGLAGRAKNIQYF
medium-sized	TRBD1	TRBV12-3/TRBV12-4	14	TRBJ1-5	TGTGCCAGCAGTTTGGACAGGGGGAATCAGCCCCAGCATTTT	CASSLDRGNQPQHF
many	.	TRBV20-1	12	TRBJ2-2	TGCAGTGCTAGACCAGGCCCCGGGGAGCTGTTTTTT	CSARPGPGELFF
many	.	TRBV5-1	15	TRBJ1-1	TGCGCCAGCAGCTTGGACGGGTACCGGAACACTGAAGCTTTCTTT	CASSLDGYRNTEAFF
.	TRBD2	TRBV10-3	15	TRBJ2-7	TGTGCCATCAGTGAGTCGACTAGCGGGAGGGCCTCTGAGTACTTC	CAISESTSGRASEYF
many	.	TRBV28	15	TRBJ2-2	TGTGCCAGCAGTTTATCTCCAGGGAACACCGGGGAGCTGTTTTTT	CASSLSPGNTGELFF
many	.	TRBV7-2	16	TRBJ2-2	TGTGCCAGCAGCCACAGCAGGGCACTCCCGACCGGGGAGCTGTTTTTT	CASSHSRALPTGELFF
many	TRBD1	TRBV5-1	14	TRBJ2-5	TGCGCCAGCAGCCGGGGACAGGGGATGAAGACCCAGTACTTC	CASSRGQGMKTQYF
many	TRBD2	TRBV20-1	16	TRBJ2-3	TGCAGTGCTAGAGATCTAGCGGGAGGGTTCCCAGATACGCAGTATTTT	CSARDLAGGFPDTQYF
many	.	TRBV20-1	15	TRBJ2-7	TGCAGTGCTAGACCCCCGGGACTGGGCTCCTACGAGCAGTACTTC	CSARPPGLGSYEQYF
.	.	TRBV7-6	16	TRBJ1-1	TGTGCCAGCAGCTTAAGCCTACGGGTCAAGAGGACTGAAGCTTTCTTT	CASSLSLRVKRTEAFF
many	TRBD1	TRBV5-1	15	TRBJ2-7	TGCGCCAGCAGCTTGTCGGCAGGGGGTTCCCACGAGCAGTACTTC	CASSLSAGGSHEQYF
.	TRBD1	TRBV29-1	13	TRBJ1-5	TGCAGCGTTGCAGGGGGCTTAAATCAGCCCCAGCATTTT	CSVAGGLNQPQHF
many	TRBD2	TRBV20-1	15	TRBJ2-1	TGCAGTGCTAGTCCCCTTGCGGGAGCGAACAATGAGCAGTTCTTC	CSASPLAGANNEQFF
.	.	TRBV7-2	11	TRBJ2-1	TGTGCCAGCAGGGTTTTCAATGAGCAGTTCTTC	CASRVFNEQFF
many	TRBD1	TRBV20-1	15	TRBJ1-5	TGCAGTGCTAGACCTCCGGGACAGGTTAATCAGCCCCAGCATTTT	CSARPPGQVNQPQHF
few	.	TRBV10-3	16	TRBJ1-2	TGTGCCATCAGTGAGTCGGCGCGGGGTTTATCGGAAGGCTACACCTTC	CAISESARGLSEGYTF
few	.	TRBV4-3	15	TRBJ2-1	TGCGCCAGCAGCCTCGAAGTCGACTCCTACAATGAGCAGTTCTTC	CASSLEVDSYNEQFF
many	.	TRBV5-1	16	TRBJ2-1	TGCGCCAGCAGCTTGGGGGGGGAGATCTCCTACAATGAGCAGTTCTTC	CASSLGGEISYNEQFF
.	.	TRBV18	12	TRBJ2-3	TGTGCCAGCTCACCGGATGCCAGTACGCAGTATTTT	CASSPDASTQYF
many	.	TRBV20-1	14	TRBJ2-1	TGCAGTGCCCACCCCCCGAGCTCCTACAATGAGCAGTTCTTC	CSAHPPSSYNEQFF
many	.	TRBV5-1	15	TRBJ2-2	TGCGCCAGCAGCCCCTTGACGGGCGATACCGGGGAGCTGTTTTTT	CASSPLTGDTGELFF
many	TRBD2	TRBV28	17	TRBJ2-1	TGTGCCAGCAGCCGCCCGGGGGCTAGCGGGAGTCAGGGGGAGCAGTTCTTC	CASSRPGASGSQGEQFF
many	.	TRBV5-5	16	TRBJ2-7	TGTGCCAGCAGCTTGGATCCCGACGTAAGCTCCTACGAGCAGTACTTC	CASSLDPDVSSYEQYF
.	TRBD2	TRBV6-2/TRBV6-3	13	TRBJ2-7	TGTGCCGGCGGCAGTAGCGGGAGCTACGAGCAGTACTTC	CAGGSSGSYEQYF
many	TRBD2	TRBV20-1	16	TRBJ2-5	TGCAGTGCTAGAGACCTAGCGGGAGGTAACCAAGAGACCCAGTACTTC	CSARDLAGGNQETQYF
.	.	TRBV5-5	16	TRBJ1-5	TGTGCCAGCAGCTTGGTAGGGGGAGGAGGCAATCAGCCCCAGCATTTT	CASSLVGGGGNQPQHF
.	TRBD2	TRBV7-6	15	TRBJ2-3	TGTGCCAGCAGCTATGACGGGAGGAGCACAGATACGCAGTATTTT	CASSYDGRSTDTQYF